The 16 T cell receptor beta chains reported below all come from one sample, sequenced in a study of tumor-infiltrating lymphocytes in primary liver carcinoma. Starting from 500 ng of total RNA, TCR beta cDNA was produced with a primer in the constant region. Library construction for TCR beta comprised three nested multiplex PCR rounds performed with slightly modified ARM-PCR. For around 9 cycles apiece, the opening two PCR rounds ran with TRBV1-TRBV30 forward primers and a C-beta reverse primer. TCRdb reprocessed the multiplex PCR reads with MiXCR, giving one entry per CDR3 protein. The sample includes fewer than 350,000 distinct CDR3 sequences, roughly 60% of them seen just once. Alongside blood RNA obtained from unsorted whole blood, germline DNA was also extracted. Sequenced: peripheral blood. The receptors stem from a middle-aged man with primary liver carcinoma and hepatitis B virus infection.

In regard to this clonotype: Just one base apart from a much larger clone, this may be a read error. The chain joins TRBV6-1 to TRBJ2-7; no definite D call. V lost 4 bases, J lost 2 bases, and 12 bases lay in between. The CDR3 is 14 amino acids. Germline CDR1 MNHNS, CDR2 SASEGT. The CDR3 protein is CASSGLVDPYEQYF. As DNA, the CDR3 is TGTGCCAGCAGTGGGCTAGTGGATCCCTACGAGCAGTACTTC.

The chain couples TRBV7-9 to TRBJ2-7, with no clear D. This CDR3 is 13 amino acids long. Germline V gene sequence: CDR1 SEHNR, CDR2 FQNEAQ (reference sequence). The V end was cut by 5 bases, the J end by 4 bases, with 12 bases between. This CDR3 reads CASSDRTEYEQYF. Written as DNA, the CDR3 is TGTGCCAGCAGCGATAGGACGGAGTACGAGCAGTACTTC.

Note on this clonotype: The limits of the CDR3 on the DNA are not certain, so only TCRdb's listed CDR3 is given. CDR3 loop: CASSYKRNYGCTF. The gene calls are TRBV6-2 or TRBV6-3 and TRBJ1-2. Inclusive of both ends, the CDR3 amounts to 13 amino acids. Germline V lookup: CDR1 MNHEY, CDR2 SVGEGT.

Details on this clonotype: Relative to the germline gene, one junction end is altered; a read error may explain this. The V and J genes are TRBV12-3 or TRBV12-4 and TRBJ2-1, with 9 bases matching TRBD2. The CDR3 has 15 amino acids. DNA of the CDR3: TGTGCCAGCAGCCTTAGCGGGAGCTCCTACAATGAGCAGGTCTTC. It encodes CASSLSGSSYNEQVF.

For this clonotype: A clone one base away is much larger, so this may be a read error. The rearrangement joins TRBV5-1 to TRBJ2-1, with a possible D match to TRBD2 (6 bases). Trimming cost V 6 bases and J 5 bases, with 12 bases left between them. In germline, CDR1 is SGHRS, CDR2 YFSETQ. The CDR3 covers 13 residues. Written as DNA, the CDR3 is TGCGCCAGCACCTTCCGGGAGCACAATGAGCAGTTCTTC. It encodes CASTFREHNEQFF.

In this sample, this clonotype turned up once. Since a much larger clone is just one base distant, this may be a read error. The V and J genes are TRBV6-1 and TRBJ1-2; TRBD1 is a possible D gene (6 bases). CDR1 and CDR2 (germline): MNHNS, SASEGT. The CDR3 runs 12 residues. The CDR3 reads CAGSSDSYGYTF. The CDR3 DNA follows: TGTGCCGGCAGTTCGGACAGCTATGGCTACACCTTC.

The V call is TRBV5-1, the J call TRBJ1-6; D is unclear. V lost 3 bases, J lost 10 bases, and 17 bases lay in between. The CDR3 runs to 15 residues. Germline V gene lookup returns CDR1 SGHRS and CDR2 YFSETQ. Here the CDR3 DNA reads TGCGCCAGCAGCTCCGGGCCCCAGCCAGAATCACCCCTCCACTTT. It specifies CASSSGPQPESPLHF.

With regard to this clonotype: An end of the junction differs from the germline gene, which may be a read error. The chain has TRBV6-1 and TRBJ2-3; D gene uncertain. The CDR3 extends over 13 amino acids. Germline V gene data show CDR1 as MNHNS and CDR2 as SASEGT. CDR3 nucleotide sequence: TGTGCCAGCAGTGACGGTGTAGGTTCTCCGCAATATTTT. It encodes CASSDGVGSPQYF.

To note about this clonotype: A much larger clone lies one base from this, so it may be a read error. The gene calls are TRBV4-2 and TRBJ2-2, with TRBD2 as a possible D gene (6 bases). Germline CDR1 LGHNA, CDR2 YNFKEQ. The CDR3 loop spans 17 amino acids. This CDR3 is CASSQERLGSNTWELFF. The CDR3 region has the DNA TGTGCCAGCAGCCAAGAACGTCTCGGGAGTAACACCTGGGAGCTGTTTTTT.

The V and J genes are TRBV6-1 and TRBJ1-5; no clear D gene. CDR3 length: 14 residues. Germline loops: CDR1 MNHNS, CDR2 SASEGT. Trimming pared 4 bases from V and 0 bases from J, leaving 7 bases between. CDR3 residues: CASSADRSNQPQHF. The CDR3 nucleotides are TGTGCCAGCAGTGCAGACCGTAGCAATCAGCCCCAGCATTTT.

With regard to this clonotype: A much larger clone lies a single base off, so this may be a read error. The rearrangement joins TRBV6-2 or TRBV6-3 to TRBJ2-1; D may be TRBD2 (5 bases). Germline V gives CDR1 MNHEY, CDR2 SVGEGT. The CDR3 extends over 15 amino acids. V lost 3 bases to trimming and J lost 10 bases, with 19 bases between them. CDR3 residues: CASSYSLLEVGEQFF. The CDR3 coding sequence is TGTGCCAGCAGTTATTCTTTGCTGGAGGTGGGAGAGCAGTTCTTC.

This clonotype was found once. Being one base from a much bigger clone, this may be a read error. This chain's CDR3 is CAISTTRGNYGYTF. The CDR3 nucleotides are TGTGCCATCAGTACTACCAGGGGGAACTATGGCTACACCTTC. The chain couples TRBV10-3 to TRBJ1-2; 7 bases map to TRBD1. The CDR3 length is 14 residues. Germline CDR1 and CDR2: ENHRY and SYGVKD. Losses at the gene ends were 5 bases for V and 2 bases for J; bases not matched to a gene: 5.

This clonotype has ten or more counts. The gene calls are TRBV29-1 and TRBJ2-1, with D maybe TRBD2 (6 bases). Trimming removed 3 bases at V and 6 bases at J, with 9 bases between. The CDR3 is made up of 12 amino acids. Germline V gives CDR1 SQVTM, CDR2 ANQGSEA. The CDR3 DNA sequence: TGCAGCGTTGAGGGGGGAACCAATGAGCAGTTCTTC. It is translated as CSVEGGTNEQFF.

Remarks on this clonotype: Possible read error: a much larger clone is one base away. The CDR3 here is CASSPIGGGSSYEQYF. The CDR3 nucleotides are TGTGCCAGCTCACCCATCGGGGGCGGGAGCTCCTACGAGCAGTACTTC. This chain links TRBV18 with TRBJ2-7; a possible D gene is TRBD2 (7 bases). The CDR3 extends over 16 amino acids. Germline V gene lookup returns CDR1 KGHSH and CDR2 LQKENI. V lost 3 bases to trimming and J lost 0 bases, with 15 bases between them.

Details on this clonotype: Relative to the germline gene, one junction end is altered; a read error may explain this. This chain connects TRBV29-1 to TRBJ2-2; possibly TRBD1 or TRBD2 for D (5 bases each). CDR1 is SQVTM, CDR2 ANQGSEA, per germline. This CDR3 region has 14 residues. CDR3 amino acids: CSILGPGPTGELLF. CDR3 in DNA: TGCAGCATCCTCGGTCCGGGACCCACCGGGGAGCTGTTGTTT.

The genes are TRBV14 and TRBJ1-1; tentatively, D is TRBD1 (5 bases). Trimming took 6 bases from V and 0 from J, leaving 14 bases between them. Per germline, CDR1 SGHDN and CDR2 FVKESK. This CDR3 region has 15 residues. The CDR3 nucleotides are TGTGCCAGCAGGCAAAGGGGACGCATGAACACTGAAGCTTTCTTT. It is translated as CASRQRGRMNTEAFF.